This T cell receptor (beta chain) is drawn from a study of T cell responses to AZD1222 COVID-19 vaccine. Points from the study as a whole: Distributed over spike, vaccine-associated CD4 TCRs predominated at 160-218 and 743-854. Clonal diversity was possibly underestimated; the donors were predominantly white British and more often female.

Assay: immunoSEQ multiplex PCR; the TCRdb copy retains only in-frame clones and omits some. The sample carries 150,000 to 200,000 clones, 90% recorded once. The V segment lost 5 bases and the J segment 6 bases; nucleotides outside the gene matches: 5. This CDR3 has 14 amino acids. Germline CDR1 is KGHSH and CDR2 is LQKENI. This clone was recorded once. Its antigen is undetermined. The sequence was collected from an adult who received the MenACWY meningococcal vaccine as a control. The sequenced sample was peripheral blood, obtained 28 days after the second dose of the MenACWY control vaccine. V gene TRBV18 combines with J gene TRBJ1-5; TRBD1 matches at 9 bases. CDR3 in amino acids: CASSEQGAGQPQHF. CDR3 DNA: TGTGCCAGCTCAGAACAGGGGGCAGGTCAGCCCCAGCATTTT.